This TCR beta chain is drawn from a study of CD8+CD57+ T cells in acquired aplastic anemia. Study-level information: Where healthy donors were concerned, CD4+ cells averaged approximately 11 million reads. The study, taken as a whole, reports: Sharing between patients and controls was observed for around 27 CD8+ CDR3 sequences.

The CDR3 totals 15 residues. Germline CDR1 and CDR2: SGHRS and YFSETQ. Trimming took 3 bases from V and 2 from J, leaving 14 bases between them. The count of this clonotype is one. Its specificity is not known. CDR3 and TCR beta VDJ profiling relied on a genomic DNA template. TCRdb independently ran MiXCR on the reads; one entry per CDR3 protein. This sample carries 100,000 to 130,000 distinct CDR3 sequences, around 50% of them seen once, and the ten largest clones take under 35%. The chain couples TRBV5-1 to TRBJ1-2, with D hard to call. The sequencing sample was made of sorted CD4+, CD8+, or CD8+CD57+ T cells (not recorded which) from PBMCs. The TCR sequence derives from a human donor in good health, serving as a control. The CDR3 nucleotides are TGCGCCAGCAGCTGGGGAAGGACGGGAAACTATGGCTACACCTTC. Its protein is CASSWGRTGNYGYTF.